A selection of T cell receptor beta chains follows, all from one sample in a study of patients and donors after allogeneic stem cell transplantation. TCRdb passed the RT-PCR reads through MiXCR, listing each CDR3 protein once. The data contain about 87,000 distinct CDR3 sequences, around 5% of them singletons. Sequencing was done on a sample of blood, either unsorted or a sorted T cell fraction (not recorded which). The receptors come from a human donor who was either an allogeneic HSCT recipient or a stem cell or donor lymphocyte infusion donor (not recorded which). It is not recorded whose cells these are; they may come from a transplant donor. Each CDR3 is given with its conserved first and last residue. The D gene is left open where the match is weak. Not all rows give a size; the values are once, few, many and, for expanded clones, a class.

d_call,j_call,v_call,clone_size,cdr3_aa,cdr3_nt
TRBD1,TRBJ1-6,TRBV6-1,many,CASSPGTGQGNSPLHF,TGTGCCAGCAGCCCCGGGACAGGGCAGGGTAATTCACCCCTCCACTTT
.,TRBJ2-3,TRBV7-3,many,CASSPHSTDTQYF,TGTGCCAGCAGCCCCCATAGCACAGATACGCAGTATTTT
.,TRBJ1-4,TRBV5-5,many,CASSPGTGNEKLFF,TGTGCCAGCAGTCCCGGGACTGGAAATGAAAAACTGTTTTTT
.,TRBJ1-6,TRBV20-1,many,CSAQGANNSPLHF,TGCAGTGCCCAGGGCGCAAATAATTCACCCCTCCACTTT
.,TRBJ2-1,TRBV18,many,CASSPELYNEQFF,TGTGCCAGCTCACCAGAGCTATACAATGAGCAGTTCTTC
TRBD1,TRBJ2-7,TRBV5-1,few,CASSVLQGVRGIDEQYF,TGCGCCAGCAGCGTATTACAGGGGGTCCGGGGGATTGACGAGCAGTACTTC
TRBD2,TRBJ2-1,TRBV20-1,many,CSASEPSGRVYNEQFF,TGCAGTGCTAGCGAGCCTAGCGGGAGAGTCTACAATGAGCAGTTCTTC
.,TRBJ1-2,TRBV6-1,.,CASRSRASSGNTF,TGTGCCAGCAGGTCAAGGGCTTCAAGTGGCAACACCTTC
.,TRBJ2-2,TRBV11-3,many,CASSPGSGELFF,TGTGCCAGCAGCCCAGGGAGCGGGGAGCTGTTTTTT
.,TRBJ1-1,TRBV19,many,CASMARRGVGDTEAFF,TGTGCCAGCATGGCTCGTAGGGGGGTAGGCGACACTGAAGCTTTCTTT